This T cell receptor beta chain was sequenced in a study of blood T cells in healthy people across ages. The donors, all healthy, were Caucasians living in Russia, aged 6 to 90. The draw of peripheral blood yielded around 9.6 milliliters from each donor. Each sample used at least 6.5 million PBMCs. For the second PCR, which ran for about 6 to 12 cycles, a sample-barcoded 5' primer and a J-beta primer mix were used. TCRdb called the 5' RACE reads again in MiXCR, with one record for every CDR3 protein. The sample has 1.4 million or so distinct CDR3 sequences, 35% to 45% seen once. The CDR3 covers 14 residues. Trimming took off 1 base at V and 1 base at J, with 9 bases between the two ends. Germline V gives CDR1 SQVTM, CDR2 ANQGSEA.

Sequencing input: blood. The genes are TRBV29-1 and TRBJ2-3, with D perhaps being TRBD1 or TRBD2 (5 bases each). This sequence was found in a woman between 18 and 29 years old in good health. The CDR3 loop reads CSVEGVGGTDTQYF. Here the CDR3 DNA reads TGCAGCGTTGAAGGTGTGGGGGGCACAGATACGCAGTATTTT.